The rows below give T cell receptor beta chains drawn from one sample of a study of blood T cell repertoires in COVID-19. Profiling relied on immunoSEQ multiplex PCR, and the TCRdb table lists in-frame clones only, not all of them. The sample includes about 220,000 clones, less than 85% of them seen just once. The sequenced material came from peripheral blood. These receptors all come from a woman over 75 with acute or convalescent COVID-19. The CDR3 runs from the conserved cysteine through the conserved F or W. A D gene is named only where the DNA matches it firmly. The size of a clone is reported for some rows only, either as once, few or many, or as a class for expanded clones.

V	J	D	size	DNA	CDR3
TRBV7-6	TRBJ2-2	TRBD1	-	TGTGCCATTTCGAAGGACAGGGGGCAGTACACCGGGGAGCTGTTTTTT	CAISKDRGQYTGELFF
TRBV28	TRBJ2-5	-	-	TGTGCCAGCAGTTTCCGCAGGGGCCAGCAAGAGACCCAGTACTTC	CASSFRRGQQETQYF
TRBV5-6	TRBJ2-7	TRBD1	-	TGTGCCAGCAGCCTATTGGGGCGACAGGGGAGAAGCTACGAGCAGTACTTC	CASSLLGRQGRSYEQYF
TRBV5-1	TRBJ2-7	TRBD1	-	TGCGCCAGCCGACTCCCGGGACAGGCCTACGAGCAGTACTTC	CASRLPGQAYEQYF
TRBV7-2	TRBJ2-1	-	-	TGTGCCAGCAGCTCCCCACAGGGGGGGAATGAGCAGTTCTTC	CASSSPQGGNEQFF
TRBV5-5	TRBJ1-2	TRBD1	-	TGTGCCAGCAGCTTGGAGGACAGGGGAGTCCAGGGAGGTATCTATGGCTACACCTTC	CASSLEDRGVQGGIYGYTF
TRBV25-1	TRBJ2-1	TRBD1	-	TGTGCCAGCAGTGGATACAGGGGTCACGACAATGAGCAGTTCTTC	CASSGYRGHDNEQFF
TRBV4-2	TRBJ2-1	TRBD2	-	TGTGCCAGCAGCCAAGTCGCTAGCGGGGGGGCCTACCATGAGCAGTTCTTC	CASSQVASGGAYHEQFF
TRBV19	TRBJ1-6	TRBD1	-	TGTGCCAGTAGCATCACAAACAGGGGCAGCTCTTCACCCCTCCACTTT	CASSITNRGSSSPLHF
TRBV5-1	TRBJ2-1	TRBD2	-	TGCGCCAGCAGCCTGGGGACTAGCGGGGGGGCTAAGAATGAGCAGTTCTTC	CASSLGTSGGAKNEQFF
TRBV4-3	TRBJ2-3	-	once	TGCGCCAGCAGCCAAGATAGAGGGGATACGCAGTATTTT	CASSQDRGDTQYF
TRBV3-1/TRBV3-2	TRBJ2-1	TRBD2	-	TGTGCCAGCAGCTGGGGCCTAGCGGAGGTCCTCAATGAGCAGTTCTTC	CASSWGLAEVLNEQFF
TRBV5-1	TRBJ1-1	-	-	TGCGCCAGCAGCTTGGGGGCAGGCATGAACACTGAAGCTTTCTTT	CASSLGAGMNTEAFF
TRBV6-5	TRBJ1-2	-	-	TGTGCCAGCAGTTACACCGGGGAGAGCGGCTACACCTTC	CASSYTGESGYTF
TRBV7-2	TRBJ1-1	-	-	TGTGCCAGCAGCTCCCAACCGGGACATGGTGAAGCTTTCTTT	CASSSQPGHGEAFF
TRBV19	TRBJ1-2	-	-	TGTGCCAGTAGTATTGGGCCTACGAACTATGGCTACACCTTC	CASSIGPTNYGYTF
TRBV7-8	TRBJ1-1	-	-	TGTGCCAGCAGCTCGGGAGGGGGAACGATGAACACTGAAGCTTTCTTT	CASSSGGGTMNTEAFF
TRBV5-6	TRBJ2-6	-	-	TGTGCCAGCAGCTCCCCTCCCGGTCTAGGGGCCAACGTCCTGACTTTC	CASSSPPGLGANVLTF
TRBV6-5	TRBJ2-2	TRBD2	-	TGTGCCAGCAGGAGAAGCGGGGTGGACACCGGGGAGCTGTTTTTT	CASRRSGVDTGELFF
TRBV10-3	TRBJ2-7	TRBD2	-	TGTGCCATCCGTAGCGGGGGAGTCTACGAGCAGTACTTC	CAIRSGGVYEQYF
TRBV6-1	TRBJ1-2	-	-	TGTGCCAGCAGTGAAGCAGGGGGGGCCCACTATGGCTACACCTTC	CASSEAGGAHYGYTF
TRBV6-6	TRBJ1-1	-	-	TGTGCCAGCAGTTACCGGAACACTGAAGCTTTCTTT	CASSYRNTEAFF
TRBV7-6	TRBJ2-2	TRBD1	few	TGTGCCAGCAGCTTGGCGGGACAGGGGACCGGGGAGCTGTTTTTT	CASSLAGQGTGELFF
TRBV4-2	TRBJ1-1	-	-	TGTGCCAGCAACACACAGGGCCGGACTGAAGCTTTCTTT	CASNTQGRTEAFF
TRBV4-3	TRBJ1-2	TRBD1	-	TGCGCCAGCAGCCCGGGACAGGCAGAGAACTATGGCTACACCTTC	CASSPGQAENYGYTF
TRBV5-1	TRBJ1-1	-	once	TGCGCCAGCAGCCTCCTGGCAGGTATGAACACTGAAGCTTTCTTT	CASSLLAGMNTEAFF
TRBV19	TRBJ2-3	TRBD2	-	TGTGCCTCTAAGGCAACTAGCGGGGAAGATACGCAGTATTTT	CASKATSGEDTQYF
TRBV20-1	TRBJ1-6	TRBD1	-	TGCAGTGCTAGTTTCCCAGGGGGCTATAATTCACCCCTCCACTTT	CSASFPGGYNSPLHF
TRBV7-9	TRBJ1-6	TRBD1	once	TGTGCCAGCAGCCCCGGACAGGGGTATTCACCCCTCCACTTT	CASSPGQGYSPLHF
TRBV7-9	TRBJ1-4	TRBD1	-	TGTGCCAGCAGCTTAGTACAGGGGGCGCTTGAAAAACTGTTTTTT	CASSLVQGALEKLFF
TRBV3-1/TRBV3-2	TRBJ1-2	-	-	TGTGCCAGCAGCCAAGGTTCGTCGACAGCCGTCTTC	CASSQGSSTAVF
TRBV6-5	TRBJ1-1	-	-	TGTGCCAGCAGTTACTCCCAGGCCACTGAAGCTTTCTTT	CASSYSQATEAFF
TRBV6-1	TRBJ2-3	TRBD1	-	TGTGCCAGCAGTGAGTCCCGGGGACAGGGGACAGATACGCAGTATTTT	CASSESRGQGTDTQYF
TRBV18	TRBJ2-7	TRBD1	-	TGTGCCAGCTCACCGGGACAGGGGGCGTACGAGCAGTACTTC	CASSPGQGAYEQYF
TRBV27	TRBJ1-1	-	-	TGTGCCAGCAGTCCTAGGGGGTTGCGTGCTGAAGCTTTCTTT	CASSPRGLRAEAFF
TRBV4-3	TRBJ2-2	-	-	TGCGCCAGCAGCCGCGACACGGGGTCCTACACCGGGGAGCTGTTTTTT	CASSRDTGSYTGELFF
TRBV3-1/TRBV3-2	TRBJ1-1	-	-	TGTGCCAGCAGCCTGCACATTGAAGCTTTCTTT	CASSLHIEAFF
TRBV7-2	TRBJ2-3	-	-	TGTGCCAGCGCCCTTAGCCTCAGCACAGATACGCAGTATTTT	CASALSLSTDTQYF
TRBV19	TRBJ2-5	-	-	TGTGCCAGTAGTATTCAGGGCCCGGAGACCCAGTACTTC	CASSIQGPETQYF
TRBV3-1/TRBV3-2	TRBJ2-4	TRBD2	-	TGTGCCAGCAGCCAAAGGAGCGGGGGGGCCAAAAACATTCAGTACTTC	CASSQRSGGAKNIQYF
TRBV6-1	TRBJ2-7	-	-	TGTGCCAGCAGTGATTTAGGGGTTGAGCAGTACTTC	CASSDLGVEQYF
TRBV2	TRBJ2-7	-	-	TGTGCCAGCAGTGAACTGGCAGGCTACGAGCAGTACTTC	CASSELAGYEQYF
TRBV3-1/TRBV3-2	TRBJ1-2	-	-	TGTGCCAGCAGCCATGGAGGCGACGGCAACTATGGCTACACCTTC	CASSHGGDGNYGYTF
TRBV7-7	TRBJ1-1	TRBD1	once	TGTGCCAGCAGCCCCGGACAGGGGAGTGGAGAAGCTTTCTTT	CASSPGQGSGEAFF
TRBV7-9	TRBJ2-3	-	-	TGTGCCAGCAGCTTGGGGCAGCTTAGCACAGATACGCAGTATTTT	CASSLGQLSTDTQYF
TRBV9	TRBJ1-5	-	-	TGTGCCAGCAGCGTAGGGGGCACGCCGGAAGAACCCCAGCATTTT	CASSVGGTPEEPQHF
TRBV9	TRBJ2-3	TRBD1	-	TGTGCCAGCAGCCAGGGGGCAGATACGCAGTATTTT	CASSQGADTQYF
TRBV12-3/TRBV12-4	TRBJ2-6	-	-	TGTGCAGAAGGCGGCCTTGGGGCCAACGTCCTGACTTTC	CAEGGLGANVLTF
TRBV3-1/TRBV3-2	TRBJ1-3	-	-	TGTGCCAGCAGCCAAGAAGAGATGCTATCTGGAAACACCATATATTTT	CASSQEEMLSGNTIYF
TRBV6-2/TRBV6-3	TRBJ1-5	-	-	TGTGCCAGCAGTCCCCGTTGGGGCGGTCAGCCCCAGCATTTT	CASSPRWGGQPQHF
TRBV18	TRBJ2-3	TRBD2	few	TGTGCCAGCATTATCGGGGGGGCCTACACAGATACGCAGTATTTT	CASIIGGAYTDTQYF
TRBV7-8	TRBJ2-7	TRBD2	-	TGTGCCAGCAGCCCCGGACTAGTGGGGTCCGAGCAGTACTTC	CASSPGLVGSEQYF
TRBV12-5	TRBJ1-4	TRBD1	-	TGTGCTAGTGGTCCGGGACAGGGGGGTCGAGCTAATGAAAAACTGTTTTTT	CASGPGQGGRANEKLFF
TRBV5-1	TRBJ2-3	TRBD1	-	TGCGCCAGCAGCTTGGTTGGGGACAGGAGCACAGATACGCAGTATTTT	CASSLVGDRSTDTQYF
TRBV7-2	TRBJ2-7	TRBD1	-	TGTGCCAGCAGCTTAAGACGTAGGGGACAGGGAACGCAAGAGCAGTACTTC	CASSLRRRGQGTQEQYF